The next 30 T cell receptor beta chains were all read from a single sample in a study of OX40 agonist ivuxolimab in advanced cancers. TCRdb keeps only in-frame clones here, not all; method: immunoSEQ multiplex PCR. The table has tens of thousands of clones, 86% seen once; the top ten hold about 0.95%. Sequences were derived from CD4+ or CD8+ T cells sorted from blood, sampled in a trial of the OX40 agonist ivuxolimab. The receptors come from an adult with an advanced solid tumor such as melanoma, head and neck, liver or kidney cancer.

The CDR3 sequence: CASSGGRGRSSYEQYF. In DNA, the CDR3 is TGCGCCAGCAGTGGGGGAAGGGGGAGAAGCTCCTACGAGCAGTACTTC. V is TRBV5-1 and J is TRBJ2-7; tentative D call: TRBD1 (6 bases). Looked up from germline, CDR1 is SGHRS and CDR2 is YFSETQ. The ends were cut back, 5 bases at V and 0 bases at J, with 18 bases in the middle. This CDR3 spans 16 amino acids.

J is TRBJ2-3 and V is TRBV7-9, with D hard to call. V lost 3 bases to trimming and J lost 4 bases, with 5 bases between them. Looked up from germline, CDR1 is SEHNR and CDR2 is FQNEAQ (reference sequence). This CDR3 region has 12 residues. The CDR3, as DNA: TGTGCCAGCAGCTTCCCCCCAGATACGCAGTATTTT. Protein product: CASSFPPDTQYF.

The V gene is TRBV18, the J gene TRBJ2-7, with 7 bases that match TRBD2. CDR3 length: 13 amino acids. V lost 6 bases to trimming and J lost 2 bases; unmatched junction nucleotides: 4. Germline values: CDR1 KGHSH, CDR2 LQKENI. CDR3 protein: CASSRTSAYEQYF. In DNA form, the CDR3 reads TGTGCCAGCTCCCGTACTAGCGCCTACGAGCAGTACTTC.

The chain joins TRBV6-5 to TRBJ2-7; D is unresolved. The CDR3 extends over 13 amino acids. Germline assignment: CDR1 MNHEY and CDR2 SVGAGI. Trimming left V 7 bases short and J 4 bases short, with 14 bases between. CDR3 sequence (DNA): TGTGCCAGCACCCCCGTCGGGTCTTACGAGCAGTACTTC. It translates to CASTPVGSYEQYF.

This sequence joins TRBV27 and TRBJ2-1; 7 nucleotides agree with TRBD2. This CDR3 comprises 16 residues. Germline V gene lookup returns CDR1 MNHEY and CDR2 SMNVEV (reference sequence). The junction had 13 bases not matched to a gene; V was cut back by 5 bases and J by 6 bases. This CDR3 is CASSNRRAGVVNEQFF. The CDR3 DNA reads TGTGCCAGCAGTAACCGTAGGGCGGGGGTTGTCAATGAGCAGTTCTTC.

The CDR3: CASTGVGQITDTQYF. CDR3 in DNA: TGTGCCAGCACCGGCGTGGGCCAGATCACAGATACGCAGTATTTT. The genes are TRBV19 and TRBJ2-3; D ambiguous. The length of the CDR3 is 15 residues. Trimming took off 9 bases at V and 2 bases at J, with 18 bases between the two ends. Germline values: CDR1 LNHDA, CDR2 SQIVND (reference sequence).

The V and J genes are TRBV7-2 and TRBJ1-1, with 7 bases identical to TRBD1. This CDR3 region has 14 residues. V was clipped by 8 bases and J by 5 bases; unmatched bases: 11. Germline V gene lookup returns CDR1 SGHTA and CDR2 FQGNSA. The CDR3 DNA sequence: TGTGCCAGCTCAAGGGGCAGGGGGTTGACTGAAGCTTTCTTT. Amino acid sequence: CASSRGRGLTEAFF.

The V call is TRBV19, the J call TRBJ1-2; 7 bases agree with TRBD1. J lost 4 bases, V lost 3 bases, and 8 bases had no gene match. This CDR3 region has 15 residues. The germline CDR1 and CDR2 sequences are LNHDA and SQIVND (reference sequence). CDR3 bases: TGTGCCAGTAGTATCGTCCGACAGGGAGGCTATGGCTACACCTTC. Amino acid sequence: CASSIVRQGGYGYTF.

The V gene is TRBV28, the J gene TRBJ2-2, with unresolved D. In germline, CDR1 is MDHEN, CDR2 SYDVKM. There are 17 residues in the CDR3. V was pared by 5 bases and J by 6 bases, with 22 bases between. The CDR3 bases are TGTGCCAGCAGTGCCCCCTCGGCAGGTCTTACATCCGGGGAGCTGTTTTTT. It encodes CASSAPSAGLTSGELFF.

The V gene is TRBV6-5, the J gene TRBJ2-5; TRBD2 might be the D (5 bases). CDR3 length: 12 residues. Deletions cut 5 bases from V and 9 bases from J, with 13 bases between. Looked up from germline, CDR1 is MNHEY and CDR2 is SVGAGI. CDR3 amino acids: CASSPRLGAQYF. Here the CDR3 DNA reads TGTGCCAGCAGTCCCCGTTTGGGAGCCCAGTACTTC.

The chain has TRBV19 and TRBJ2-1, with TRBD2 matching 13 bases. CDR1 and CDR2 from the germline V gene are LNHDA and SQIVND (reference sequence). Unmatched junction bases numbered 14, after V lost 9 bases and J lost 9 bases. This CDR3 region has 16 residues. This chain's CDR3 is CASRQGLAGRVVEQFF. In nucleotides, the CDR3 is TGTGCCAGCCGACAGGGACTAGCGGGACGGGTCGTTGAGCAGTTCTTC.

The chain recombines TRBV7-9 with TRBJ2-7, with TRBD1 identical over 9 bases. The CDR3 has 15 residues. V was pared by 5 bases and J by 2 bases, with 7 bases of the junction left unmatched. Germline V gives CDR1 SEHNR, CDR2 FQNEAQ (reference sequence). DNA for the CDR3: TGTGCCAGCAGCCAAGGGACAGGGAAGCCCTACGAGCAGTACTTC. As protein: CASSQGTGKPYEQYF. Based on the CDR3 plus reference TRBV7-9 and TRBJ2-7, the full variable domain is DTGVSQNPRHKITKRGQNVTFRCDPISEHNRLYWYRQTLGQGPEFLTYFQNEAQLEKSRLLSDRFSAERPKGSFSTLEIQRTEQGDSAMYLCASSQGTGKPYEQYFGPGTRLTVT.

The rearrangement links TRBV5-1 to TRBJ2-6; a weak D match, TRBD1 (6 bases). The V gene's germline CDR1 is SGHRS and CDR2 YFSETQ. The CDR3 covers 15 residues. Trimming pared 2 bases from V and 3 bases from J, leaving 9 bases between. In nucleotides, the CDR3 is TGCGCCAGCAGCTTAGGGGGAAGTGGGGCCAACGTCCTGACTTTC. Its translation: CASSLGGSGANVLTF. Complete variable domain (other parts from reference TRBV5-1 and TRBJ2-6): KAGVTQTPRYLIKTRGQQVTLSCSPISGHRSVSWYQQTPGQGLQFLFEYFSETQRNKGNFPGRFSGRQFSNSRSEMNVSTLELGDSALYLCASSLGGSGANVLTFGAGSRLTVL.

This rearrangement joins TRBV2 to TRBJ2-2; 7 positions agree with TRBD2. Losses at the gene ends were 8 bases for V and 1 base for J; bases not matched to a gene: 1. Germline lookup yields CDR1 SNHLY and CDR2 FYNNEI. The CDR3 covers 13 residues. The CDR3 coding sequence is TGTGCCAGCGGCGGGAGGAACACCGGGGAGCTGTTTTTT. It specifies CASGGRNTGELFF.

This chain links TRBV7-2 with TRBJ1-4; D is uncertain. With 1 base removed from V and 2 bases from J, the gap between germline ends came to 11 bases. Germline values: CDR1 SGHTA, CDR2 FQGNSA. The CDR3 is made up of 16 amino acids. CDR3 region: CASSLEVGRTNEKLFF. The CDR3 coding sequence is TGTGCCAGCAGCTTAGAGGTGGGCAGGACTAATGAAAAACTGTTTTTT.

V gene TRBV7-9 combines with J gene TRBJ2-7, with D unresolved. In germline, CDR1 is SEHNR, CDR2 FQNEAQ (reference sequence). Trimming shortened V by 2 bases and J by 0 bases, and 14 bases separated the two germline ends. This CDR3 region has 16 residues. CDR3 nucleotides: TGTGCCAGCAGCTTATCGGCCAGCGCCAGCTCCTACGAGCAGTACTTC. Residues: CASSLSASASSYEQYF.

The gene calls are TRBV10-3 and TRBJ2-2; 8 nucleotides line up with TRBD2. The CDR3 covers 15 residues. From germline, CDR1 is ENHRY and CDR2 SYGVKD. V lost 7 bases to trimming and J lost 5 bases; unmatched junction nucleotides: 9. The DNA for the CDR3 is TGTGCCATCACCCCAACAGCGGGAGAGACCGGGGAGCTGTTTTTT. Translated: CAITPTAGETGELFF.

This chain joins TRBV28 and TRBJ1-2, with D perhaps TRBD1 (5 bases). The CDR3 is 19 residues long. V was trimmed by 2 bases and J by 4 bases, leaving 26 bases between them. Germline CDR1 MDHEN, CDR2 SYDVKM. The CDR3: CASSLRVKGQTGLPYGYTF. The CDR3 nucleotides are TGTGCCAGCAGTTTAAGGGTGAAGGGCCAGACGGGACTCCCCTATGGCTACACCTTC.

The chain carries TRBV28 and TRBJ2-1; 11 nucleotides match TRBD2. With 6 bases clipped from V and 5 bases from J, the junction kept 6 bases outside the gene matches. Germline V CDR1 and CDR2: MDHEN, SYDVKM. The CDR3 sequence is 15 residues long. The CDR3 sequence: CASSPGTSGNNEQFF. In DNA, the CDR3 is TGTGCCAGCAGCCCTGGGACTAGCGGTAACAATGAGCAGTTCTTC.

This chain joins TRBV2 and TRBJ1-5, with D maybe TRBD1 (5 bases). CDR1 and CDR2 (germline): SNHLY, FYNNEI. V was clipped by 1 base and J by 5 bases, with 12 bases between them. The CDR3 sequence is 15 residues long. CDR3 sequence (DNA): TGTGCCAGCAGTGAAGGTGACAGCCGATATCAGCCCCAGCATTTT. This encodes CASSEGDSRYQPQHF.

The chain couples TRBV2 to TRBJ1-2; TRBD1 matches 12 bases. V shed 5 bases, J shed 6 bases, and the junction held 10 bases outside the gene matches. In germline, CDR1 is SNHLY, CDR2 FYNNEI. The CDR3 totals 16 residues. The chain's CDR3 is CASSLAGTGGVHGYTF. CDR3 coding DNA: TGTGCCAGCAGTTTGGCCGGGACAGGGGGCGTTCATGGCTACACCTTC. The whole variable domain, remainder taken from reference TRBV2 and TRBJ1-2, is EPEVTQTPSHQVTQMGQEVILRCVPISNHLYFYWYRQILGQKVEFLVSFYNNEISEKSEIFDDQFSVERPDGSNFTLKIRSTKLEDSAMYFCASSLAGTGGVHGYTFGSGTRLTVV.

V is TRBV15 and J is TRBJ2-1; possibly TRBD1 for D (7 bases). Between the trimmed V and J ends, which lost 1 base and 1 base, there was a span of 14 bases. This CDR3 comprises 17 residues. CDR1 is LNHNV and CDR2 is YYDKDF in the germline V gene (reference sequence). CDR3 sequence reads: CATSRVAAGGSYNEQFF. The DNA for the CDR3 is TGTGCCACCAGCAGAGTGGCGGCAGGGGGGTCCTACAATGAGCAGTTCTTC. Based on the CDR3 plus reference TRBV15 and TRBJ2-1, the full variable domain is DAMVIQNPRYQVTQFGKPVTLSCSQTLNHNVMYWYQQKSSQAPKLLFHYYDKDFNNEADTPDNFQSRRPNTSFCFLDIRSPGLGDTAMYLCATSRVAAGGSYNEQFFGPGTRLTVL.

The chain couples TRBV18 to TRBJ2-2, with D tentatively TRBD2 (6 bases). Germline V gene lookup returns CDR1 KGHSH and CDR2 LQKENI. V was pared by 0 bases and J by 5 bases, with 7 bases between. The CDR3 runs to 14 residues. The CDR3 here is CASSPPEGTGELFF. The DNA for the CDR3 is TGTGCCAGCTCACCACCGGAGGGAACCGGGGAGCTGTTTTTT.

CDR3 sequence: CASSYLRTDGSEAFF. The CDR3 nucleotides are TGTGCCAGCAGCTACCTACGGACAGATGGGAGTGAAGCTTTCTTT. The chain combines TRBV5-6 with TRBJ1-1, with D tentatively TRBD1 (6 bases). Trimming pared 3 bases from V and 7 bases from J, leaving 19 bases between. The CDR3 is made up of 15 amino acids. The germline CDR1 and CDR2 sequences are SGHDT and YYEEEE.

The gene calls are TRBV10-3 and TRBJ2-2, with 13 bases that match TRBD2. With 4 bases clipped from V and 4 bases from J, the junction kept 6 bases outside the gene matches. CDR3 size: 17 residues. Germline assignment: CDR1 ENHRY and CDR2 SYGVKD. The CDR3 nucleotides are TGTGCCATCAGTGGACTAGCGGGAGGAGTTAGCACCGGGGAGCTGTTTTTT. It yields the protein CAISGLAGGVSTGELFF.

The rearrangement joins TRBV21-1 to TRBJ1-1. TRBV21-1 is given as a pseudogene. The CDR3 contains 14 residues. The CDR3 reads CASSKERSYTEAFF. The CDR3 nucleotides read TGTGCCAGCAGCAAAGAACGGAGTTACACTGAAGCTTTCTTT.

The sample holds a few counts of this clone. The chain couples TRBV4-2 to TRBJ2-5, with 11 bases aligning to TRBD2. The J call could be wrong; TRBJ2-7 is a better fit for the DNA end. Germline V gives CDR1 LGHNA, CDR2 YNFKEQ. The length of the CDR3 is 17 residues. The CDR3 DNA sequence: TGTGCCAGCAGCCAAGATCGGACTAGCGGGCTATCCTACGAGCAGTACTTC. The encoded protein is CASSQDRTSGLSYEQYF.

This clone was observed once. This chain uses TRBV19 with TRBJ1-5; maybe TRBD1 (5 bases). The germline CDR1 and CDR2 sequences are LNHDA and SQIVND (reference sequence). The CDR3 extends over 16 amino acids. The V and J ends lost 1 base and 2 bases respectively, with 12 bases between them. CDR3: CASSIVRGEGNQPQHF. Written as DNA, the CDR3 is TGTGCCAGTAGTATAGTGAGGGGAGAGGGCAATCAGCCCCAGCATTTT.

The chain joins TRBV29-1 to TRBJ2-7; 10 positions match TRBD1. The ends lost 8 bases at V and 6 bases at J; junction bases unmatched: 13. CDR1 SQVTM and CDR2 ANQGSEA come from the germline V gene. The CDR3 is 14 amino acids. The CDR3 reads CSSLGGQGESEQYF. The CDR3 region has the DNA TGCAGCTCCTTGGGTGGACAGGGGGAGAGCGAGCAGTACTTC.

The rearrangement uses TRBV7-3 and TRBJ2-2; D may be TRBD2 (5 bases). The CDR3 totals 15 residues. The ends were cut back, 1 base at V and 0 bases at J, with 6 bases in the middle. Germline V lookup: CDR1 SGHTA, CDR2 FQGTGA. The CDR3 here is CASSLRGSNTGELFF. CDR3 bases: TGTGCCAGCAGCTTAAGAGGGTCGAACACCGGGGAGCTGTTTTTT.